The clone carrying this T cell receptor (beta chain) is medium-sized (0.01 to 0.1%) within its sample. This specimen belongs to a study of spatial heterogeneity in lung cancer. Germline V gene lookup returns CDR1 SGHVS and CDR2 FQNEAQ. The V and J ends lost 2 bases and 4 bases respectively, with 8 bases between them. This CDR3 has 13 amino acids. Every molecule of TCR cDNA had its own unique molecular identifier. A single record per CDR3 protein comes from TCRdb applying MiXCR to the 5' RACE reads. The profile covers 2,000 to 2,500 distinct CDR3 sequences, with around 13% appearing a single time and approximately 21% taken by the ten largest. The time point was: sample taken at primary tumor resection. Unsorted whole RNA from tumor, nontumor lung or frozen PBMC underwent sequencing.

This sample comprised normal lung tissue next to the tumor, obtained at surgery. V usage is TRBV7-8 and J usage is TRBJ1-1; D remains unclear. This TCR derives from a female donor with early-stage non-small cell lung cancer. CDR3 nucleotide sequence: TGTGCCAGCAGCTTACAGGCCGGCACTGAAGCTTTCTTT. Protein sequence: CASSLQAGTEAFF.